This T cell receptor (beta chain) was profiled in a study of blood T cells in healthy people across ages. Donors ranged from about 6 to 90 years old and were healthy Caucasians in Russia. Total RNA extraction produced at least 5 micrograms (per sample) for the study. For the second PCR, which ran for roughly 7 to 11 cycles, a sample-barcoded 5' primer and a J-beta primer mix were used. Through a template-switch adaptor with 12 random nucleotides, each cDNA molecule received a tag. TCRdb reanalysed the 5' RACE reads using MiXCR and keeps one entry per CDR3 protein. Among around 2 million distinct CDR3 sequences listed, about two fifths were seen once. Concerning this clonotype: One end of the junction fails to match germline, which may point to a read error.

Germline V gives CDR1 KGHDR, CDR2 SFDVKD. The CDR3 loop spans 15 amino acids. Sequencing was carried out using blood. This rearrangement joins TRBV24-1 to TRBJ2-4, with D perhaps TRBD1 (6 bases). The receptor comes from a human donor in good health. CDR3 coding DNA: TGTGCCGCCAGTGAAACGACAGGTAGTACGGACATTCAGTACTTC. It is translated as CAASETTGSTDIQYF.